A single TCR beta chain is shown here with its context. A single count supports this clone. The antigen it recognizes is unknown. Within one base of it there is no much larger clone, and no base qualities were kept. The sample is drawn from a study of T cell responses to AZD1222 COVID-19 vaccine (dated by TCRdb to the early 2020s). With regard to the full study: A total of 230 to 250 trial participants underwent TCR sequencing, of whom more than 200 had received two doses of AZD1222 and 26 had received two doses of the MenACWY control vaccine. Enrollment into the trials was organized by age into subgroups of 18-55, 56-69 and 70-plus years, and those subgroups contained roughly 150, 30 and 60 TCR-sequenced participants, respectively. Here is what the overall study found, with its caveats: Because no day 14 peak-response samples were available, the repertoires could be characterized only after the peak T cell response. Conclusions about previously exposed vaccinees are limited because only a handful of AZD1222 recipients were SARS-CoV-2 seropositive at baseline. Nearly half of unique spike-specific TCRs reportedly recognized epitopes outside regions mutated in the B.1.351 and B.1.1.7 variants. In the small 56-69-year group, the increase in depth fell short of significance, most likely because of low power. Most participants were white British and females outnumbered males, and the authors suggested that clonal diversity may have been underestimated. CD4 TCRs associated with the vaccine covered the entire spike protein, and the dominant responses were in regions 160-218 and 743-854. Spike-specific TCR breadth and depth rose significantly after two AZD1222 doses compared with day 0 and with MenACWY recipients.

Reading the germline V gene gives CDR1 SGHDT and CDR2 YYEEEE. The CDR3 holds 19 amino acids from the cysteine to the phenylalanine. Only the CDR3 DNA is retained, 57 bases long and in frame from the first base. V drops 1 base and J drops 0 bases, leaving 17 bases in between. The CDR3 regions of human TCRbeta chains were analyzed by immunosequencing. The study's own analysis went as follows. Repertoire TCRs were checked for matches against a reference library of SARS-CoV-2-specific TCRs that had been generated using the MIRA antigen-specificity platform. Breadth meant the fraction of unique TCRs that were SARS-CoV-2-associated, whereas depth meant the fraction of total T cells that were SARS-CoV-2-associated. Using the MIRA data, each spike-specific TCR was mapped to the spike region that the TCR reacts to and placed in a CD4 or CD8 class. Log10-transformed breadth and depth values were compared by one-way ANOVA with Sidak's multiple comparisons tests. As stored in TCRdb, this immuneACCESS dataset retains in-frame rearrangements with V and J assigned. A fraction of the clones does not appear; measured against another copy, unresolved V genes explain less than half of the discrepancy, and the remainder lacks a known reason. V and J calls and clone size are those listed in that table; D and trimming were worked out from the DNA. Across this sample there are 140,000 to 150,000 clones, with 85% to 95% seen only once. The ten largest clones represent roughly 12% of the sample.

Explained via the paper, the time point label denotes: sample from adult after SARS-CoV-2 infection, after symptom onset. A couple of convalescent COVID-19 patients, sampled after symptom onset from adults with prior SARS-CoV-2 infection, were also TCR-sequenced for comparison. The sample in question was peripheral blood, obtained after recovery from COVID-19. The clonotype was recovered from an adult who had recovered from COVID-19. The rearrangement combines TRBV5-6 with TRBJ1-6; the best D guess is TRBD1, with 5 bases matching. The encoded CDR3 is CASSLYYGTLSSYNSPLHF. The DNA reads as follows: TGTGCCAGCAGCTTGTATTACGGGACGTTGAGCTCCTATAATTCACCCCTCCACTTT.